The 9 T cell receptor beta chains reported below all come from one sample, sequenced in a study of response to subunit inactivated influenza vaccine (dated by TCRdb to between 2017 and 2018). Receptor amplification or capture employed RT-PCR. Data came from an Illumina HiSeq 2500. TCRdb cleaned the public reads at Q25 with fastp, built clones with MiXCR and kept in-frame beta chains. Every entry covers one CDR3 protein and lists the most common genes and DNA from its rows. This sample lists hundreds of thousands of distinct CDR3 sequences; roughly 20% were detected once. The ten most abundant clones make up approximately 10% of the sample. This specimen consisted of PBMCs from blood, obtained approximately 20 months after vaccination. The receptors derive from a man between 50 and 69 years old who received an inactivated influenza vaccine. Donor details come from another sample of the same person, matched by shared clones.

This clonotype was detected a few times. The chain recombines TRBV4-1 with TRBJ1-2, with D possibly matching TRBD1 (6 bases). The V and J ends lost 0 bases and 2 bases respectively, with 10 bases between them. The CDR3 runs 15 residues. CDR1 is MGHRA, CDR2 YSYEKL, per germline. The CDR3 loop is CASSQDWDTNYGYTF. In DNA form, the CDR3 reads TGCGCCAGCAGCCAAGATTGGGACACAAACTATGGCTACACCTTC.

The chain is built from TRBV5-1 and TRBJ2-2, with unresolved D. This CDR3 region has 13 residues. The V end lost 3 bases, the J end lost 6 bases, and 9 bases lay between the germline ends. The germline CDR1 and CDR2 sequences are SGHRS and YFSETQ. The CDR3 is CASSWSPAGELFF. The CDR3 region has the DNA TGCGCCAGCAGCTGGAGTCCGGCCGGGGAGCTGTTTTTT.

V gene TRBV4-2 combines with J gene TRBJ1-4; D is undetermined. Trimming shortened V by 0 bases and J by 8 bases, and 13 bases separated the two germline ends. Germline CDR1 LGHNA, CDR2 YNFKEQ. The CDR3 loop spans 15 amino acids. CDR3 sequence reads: CASSQDQVNREKLFF. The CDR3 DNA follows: TGTGCCAGCAGCCAAGATCAGGTCAATCGGGAAAAACTGTTTTTT.

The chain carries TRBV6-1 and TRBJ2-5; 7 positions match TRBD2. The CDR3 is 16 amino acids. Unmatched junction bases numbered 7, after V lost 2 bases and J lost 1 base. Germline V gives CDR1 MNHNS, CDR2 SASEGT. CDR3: CASSEWAGRAQETQYF. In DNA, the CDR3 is TGTGCCAGCAGTGAATGGGCAGGGAGGGCCCAAGAGACCCAGTACTTC.

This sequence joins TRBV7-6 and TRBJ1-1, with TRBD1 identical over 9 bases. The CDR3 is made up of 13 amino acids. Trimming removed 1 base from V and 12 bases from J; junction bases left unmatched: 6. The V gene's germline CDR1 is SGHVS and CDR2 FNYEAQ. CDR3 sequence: CASSLGGQGVTFF. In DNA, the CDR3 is TGTGCCAGCAGCTTAGGGGGACAGGGAGTAACTTTCTTT. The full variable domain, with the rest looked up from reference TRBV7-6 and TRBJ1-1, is GAGVSQSPRYKVTKRGQDVALRCDPISGHVSLYWYRQALGQGPEFLTYFNYEAQQDKSGLPNDRFSAERPEGSISTLTIQRTEQRDSAMYRCASSLGGQGVTFFGQGTRLTVV.

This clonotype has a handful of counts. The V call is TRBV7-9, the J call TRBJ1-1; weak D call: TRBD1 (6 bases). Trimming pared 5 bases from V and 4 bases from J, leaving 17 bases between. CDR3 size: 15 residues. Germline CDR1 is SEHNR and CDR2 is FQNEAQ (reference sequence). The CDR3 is CASSRPGAAATEAFF. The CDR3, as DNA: TGTGCCAGCAGCCGCCCAGGGGCGGCGGCCACTGAAGCTTTCTTT.

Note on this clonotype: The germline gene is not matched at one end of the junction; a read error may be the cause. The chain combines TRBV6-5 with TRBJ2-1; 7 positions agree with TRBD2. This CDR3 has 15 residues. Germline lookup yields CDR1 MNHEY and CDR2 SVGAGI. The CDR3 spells CASSDSGGSFDEQFF. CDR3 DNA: TGTGCCAGCAGTGACTCCGGCGGGAGCTTCGATGAGCAGTTCTTC.

For the CDR3, the DNA is TGTGCCAGCAGTGATGAGATCAACACTGAAGCTTTCTTT. Residues: CASSDEINTEAFF. The chain carries TRBV2 and TRBJ1-1, with D unresolved. With 3 bases removed from V and 2 bases from J, the gap between germline ends came to 7 bases. The CDR3 totals 13 residues. CDR1 and CDR2 (germline): SNHLY, FYNNEI.

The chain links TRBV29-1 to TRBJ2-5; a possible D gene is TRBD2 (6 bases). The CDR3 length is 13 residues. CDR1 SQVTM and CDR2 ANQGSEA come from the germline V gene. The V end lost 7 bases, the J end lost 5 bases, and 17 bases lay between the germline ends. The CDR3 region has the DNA TGCAGCGCCGACGGGAGCCGGGGGGAGACCCAGTACTTC. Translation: CSADGSRGETQYF.